This paragraph reports one TCR beta chain. No antigen is known for it. Possible read error: a much larger clone is one base away. Via MiXCR, TCRdb re-called the reads, giving one row per CDR3 protein. Of hundreds of thousands of distinct CDR3 sequences in the sample, 20% to 25% were seen once. The data were obtained in a study of T cell repertoires in cytomegalovirus infection. Study background: Both a matching HLA type and CMV infection were indicated by public TCR beta signatures.

Findings and caveats of the study: Clonotypes of TCR beta that were HLA-C-restricted and CMV-specific dominated the ex vivo response. Based on cumulative public TCR beta family frequency, carriers of CMV plus the relevant HLA were identified.

Material for sequencing was CD8+ T cells from PBMCs. The clonotype comes from a human donor in good health (CMV status not recorded). Some clones in this sample may be carry-over from other donors' samples.

CDR3 sequence reads: CATYQGQNTGELFF. CDR3 nucleotides: TGTGCCACCTACCAGGGGCAGAACACCGGGGAGCTGTTTTTT. The V gene is TRBV7-2, the J gene TRBJ2-2; TRBD1 might be the D (6 bases). Germline V gene data show CDR1 as SGHTA and CDR2 as FQGNSA. Trimming removed 10 bases at V and 1 base at J, with 13 bases between. The CDR3 runs to 14 residues.